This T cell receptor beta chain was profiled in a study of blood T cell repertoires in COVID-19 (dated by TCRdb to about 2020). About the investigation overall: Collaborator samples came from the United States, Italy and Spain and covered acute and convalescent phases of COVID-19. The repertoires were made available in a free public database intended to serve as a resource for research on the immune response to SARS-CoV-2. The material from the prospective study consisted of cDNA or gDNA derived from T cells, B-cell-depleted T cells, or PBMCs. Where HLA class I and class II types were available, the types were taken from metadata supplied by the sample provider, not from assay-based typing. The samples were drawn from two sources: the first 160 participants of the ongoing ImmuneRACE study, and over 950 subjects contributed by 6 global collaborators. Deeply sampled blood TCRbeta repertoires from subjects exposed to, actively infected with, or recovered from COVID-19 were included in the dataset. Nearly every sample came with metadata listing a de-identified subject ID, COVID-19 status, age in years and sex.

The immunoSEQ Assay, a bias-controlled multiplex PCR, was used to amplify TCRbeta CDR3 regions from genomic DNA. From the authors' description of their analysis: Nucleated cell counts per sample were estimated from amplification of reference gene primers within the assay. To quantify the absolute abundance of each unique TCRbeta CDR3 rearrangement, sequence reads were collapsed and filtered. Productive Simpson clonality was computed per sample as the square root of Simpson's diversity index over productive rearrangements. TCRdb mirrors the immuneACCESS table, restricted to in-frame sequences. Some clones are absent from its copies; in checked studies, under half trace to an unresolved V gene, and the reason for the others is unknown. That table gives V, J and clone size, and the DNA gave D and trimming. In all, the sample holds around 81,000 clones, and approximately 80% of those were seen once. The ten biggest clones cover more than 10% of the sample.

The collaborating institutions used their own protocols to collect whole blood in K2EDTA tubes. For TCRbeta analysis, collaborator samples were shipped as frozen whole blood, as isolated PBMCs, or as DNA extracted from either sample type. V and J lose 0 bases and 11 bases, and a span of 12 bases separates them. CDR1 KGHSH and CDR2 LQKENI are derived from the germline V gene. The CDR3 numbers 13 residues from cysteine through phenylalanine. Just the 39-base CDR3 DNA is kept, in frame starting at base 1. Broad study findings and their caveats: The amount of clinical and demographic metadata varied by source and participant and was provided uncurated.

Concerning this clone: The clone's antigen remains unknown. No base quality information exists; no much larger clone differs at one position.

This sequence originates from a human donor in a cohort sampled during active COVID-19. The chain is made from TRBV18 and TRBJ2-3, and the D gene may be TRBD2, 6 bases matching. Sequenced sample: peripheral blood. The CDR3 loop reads CASSPPMRGLQYF. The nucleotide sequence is TGTGCCAGCTCACCACCGATGCGGGGTCTGCAGTATTTT.